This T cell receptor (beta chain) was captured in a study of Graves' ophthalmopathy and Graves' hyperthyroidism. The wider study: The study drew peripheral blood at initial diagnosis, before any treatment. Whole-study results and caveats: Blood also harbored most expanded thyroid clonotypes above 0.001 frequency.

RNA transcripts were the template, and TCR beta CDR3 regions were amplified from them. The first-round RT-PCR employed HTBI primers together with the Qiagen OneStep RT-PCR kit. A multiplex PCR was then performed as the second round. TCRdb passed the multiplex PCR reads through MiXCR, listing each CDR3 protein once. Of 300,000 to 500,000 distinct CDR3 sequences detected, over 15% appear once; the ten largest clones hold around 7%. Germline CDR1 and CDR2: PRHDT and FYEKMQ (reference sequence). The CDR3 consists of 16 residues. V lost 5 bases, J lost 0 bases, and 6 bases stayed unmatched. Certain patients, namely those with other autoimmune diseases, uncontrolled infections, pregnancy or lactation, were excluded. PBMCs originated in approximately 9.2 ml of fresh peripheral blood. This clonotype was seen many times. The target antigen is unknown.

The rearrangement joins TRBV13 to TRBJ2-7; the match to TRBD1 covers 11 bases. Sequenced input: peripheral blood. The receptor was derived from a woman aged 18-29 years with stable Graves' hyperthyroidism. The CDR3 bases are TGTGCCAGCAGCCTGGACAGGGGGCCGAGCTCCTACGAGCAGTACTTC. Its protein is CASSLDRGPSSYEQYF.